This T cell receptor beta chain emerged from a study of beta chain features in type 1 diabetes (dated by TCRdb to the late 2010s). Regarding the study in general: Patients and healthy donors did not differ in mean age, gender distribution, total cell number or subset yield. Naive and central memory subsets were obtained from all 30 or so donors, but regulatory and stem cell-like memory subsets were isolated from only 8 patients and 8 healthy donors. In the study, TCRB repertoires of sorted circulating CD4+ T cell subsets from recently diagnosed type 1 diabetes patients were compared with those of matched healthy donors. A total of approximately 100 million sorted cells were examined across all samples, and the number of cells per subset was strongly correlated with RNA yield.

All of the isolated RNA was reverse transcribed with the High Capacity cDNA Reverse Transcription Kit, so expressed TCRB transcripts were sequenced. Deep immunoSEQ sequencing was applied to naive, central memory and regulatory T cell samples, giving an average of about 3.4 million total reads per sample. After sorted cells were lysed in RLT buffer, RNA was extracted with DNase-treated RNeasy Micro or Mini kits, with the choice depending on cell number. Each cell subset was processed separately to prevent cross-contamination, with patient and healthy donor samples processed together. Using the immunoSEQ multiplex PCR, TCRB sequences were amplified from cDNA into 87-bp fragments spanning the CDR3 region. Sequencing of the amplicons was performed on the Illumina HiSeq platform. As for how the authors treated the data: Synthetic template baselines were used to correct PCR bias computationally, reads within Hamming distance 2 were collapsed, and singletons that could not be merged were discarded. Reads were aligned against IMGT so that V, D and J genes, CDR3 length and insertions or deletions at six rearrangement sites could be assigned. Within each subset, clonotype counts were normalized to sorted cell number, after which true diversity and Gini coefficients were computed with the tcR R package. The overlap coefficient, calculated on TCRB nucleotide sequences, was used to quantify repertoire sharing. As a proxy for the pre-selection repertoire, out-of-frame TCRB sequences from naive cells were analyzed. TCRdb re-hosts the immuneACCESS table, in-frame sequences only. Its copies lack some clones; in the studies checked, an unresolved V gene accounts for under half of them, and the cause for the rest is not known. V and J calls and clone size are given by that table; D and trimming were obtained from the DNA. This sample comprises 550,000 to 850,000 clones, roughly 13% of them detected only once. The ten top clones hold approximately 0.02% of the sample.

From each donor, a single peripheral blood sample of around 120 mL on average was drawn into heparinised tubes. Naive, central memory, regulatory and stem cell-like memory CD4+ T cells were sorted on a BD FACSAria II using a panel including CD45RO, CCR7, CD25, CD127, CD95 and CD27. Every sorted population had a purity above 98%. PBMCs were isolated immediately by Lymphoprep density gradient centrifugation and stained directly without culture. Samples were stained and sorted in pairs, with one healthy donor and one patient per experiment, so that batch effects were minimized. The CDR3 holds 15 amino acids from the cysteine to the phenylalanine. Just CDR3 DNA is preserved here, 45 bases in frame from base 1. The V and J ends are trimmed by 4 bases and 1 base, leaving 11 bases between them. As encoded in the germline V gene (reference sequence), CDR1 is SEHNR while CDR2 is FQNEAQ. This clone was counted only a few times. No cognate antigen has been identified for it. No clone much larger than this one lies a single base away; base qualities are absent.

General study outcomes and caveats: HLA sub-analyses involved small numbers of individuals, so any influence of HLA type on TCRB rearrangement remained unresolved. Naive, central memory and regulatory TCRB repertoires appeared to be more alike among patients than among healthy donors. In all four CD4+ subsets, TCRB CDR3 length was moderately but significantly shorter in type 1 diabetes patients. At VDJ recombination sites, patients with type 1 diabetes made fewer insertions and deleted more nucleotides, a pattern implying thymic rearrangement abnormalities. PCR may preferentially amplify shorter templates, but because patient and control samples were amplified and corrected together, any resulting skew would affect both groups equally. Because cDNA was sequenced instead of genomic DNA, highly expressing activated cells could be over-represented, though the groups showed no difference in activation or CD3 levels.

The sample taken for sequencing was naive CD4+ T cells from blood. The cell subset or site label for this specimen denotes: true naive CD4+ T cells. This TCR came from a young man with type 1 diabetes. Here the chain combines TRBV7-9 and TRBJ1-5; a confident D gene designation cannot be given. CDR3 sequence: CASSSIGGSNQPQHF. The nucleotide sequence reads as follows: TGTGCCAGCAGCTCCATCGGAGGGAGCAATCAGCCCCAGCATTTT.